What follows are 10 T cell receptor beta chains derived from one specimen sequenced in a study of brain T cells in children with intractable seizures. The method was immunoSEQ multiplex PCR; TCRdb's version includes in-frame clones alone and lacks a portion of them. The repertoire has around 44,000 clones, about 93% of them found once; the top ten carry 5% to 6.5%. Sequenced material: peripheral blood, taken at surgery. These receptors were collected from a girl aged 2 to 9 with tuberous sclerosis and intractable seizures.

This chain links TRBV5-6 with TRBJ1-2; D call uncertain. The ends were cut back, 4 bases at V and 8 bases at J, with 18 bases in the middle. The CDR3 has 14 residues. The germline V gene has CDR1 SGHDT and CDR2 YYEEEE. The CDR3 region is CASSPGVRVGGYTF. The CDR3 coding sequence is TGTGCCAGCAGCCCGGGCGTAAGGGTTGGAGGCTACACCTTC.

The chain employs TRBV19 and TRBJ1-5; unclear D gene. Trimming stripped 3 bases from V and 6 bases from J, with 24 bases between. The CDR3 has 18 amino acids. Germline values: CDR1 LNHDA, CDR2 SQIVND (reference sequence). Here the CDR3 reads CASSIPPLYFPIGQPQHF. CDR3 nucleotide sequence: TGTGCCAGTAGTATCCCCCCACTTTACTTCCCGATCGGTCAGCCCCAGCATTTT.

This clone appeared a single time. The chain has TRBV27 and TRBJ1-5; D may be TRBD1 (5 bases). The CDR3 has 17 residues. Germline assignment: CDR1 MNHEY and CDR2 SMNVEV (reference sequence). Trimming took off 2 bases at V and 5 bases at J, with 19 bases between the two ends. CDR3 coding DNA: TGTGCCAGCAGTTTAAAAGCCGATTTTCAGGGTTATCAGCCCCAGCATTTT. Its translation: CASSLKADFQGYQPQHF.

The chain employs TRBV6-1 and TRBJ1-3, with D possibly being TRBD1 (5 bases). Germline V gives CDR1 MNHNS, CDR2 SASEGT. Trimming took off 2 bases at V and 0 bases at J, with 11 bases between the two ends. The CDR3 is made up of 16 amino acids. The CDR3 nucleotides are TGTGCCAGCAGTGAAAGCGACAGACGCTCTGGAAACACCATATATTTT. Translation gives CASSESDRRSGNTIYF.

V gene TRBV2 combines with J gene TRBJ1-5, with 7 bases matching TRBD1. The CDR3 is 15 residues long. V lost 8 bases and J lost 0; bases outside the gene matches: 7. The germline CDR1 and CDR2 sequences are SNHLY and FYNNEI. The CDR3 loop is CASSRQGYSNQPQHF. The CDR3 DNA reads TGTGCCAGCTCAAGACAGGGTTATAGCAATCAGCCCCAGCATTTT.

The chain has TRBV7-3 and TRBJ2-5, with 8 bases fitting TRBD1. The CDR3 length is 14 residues. In germline, CDR1 is SGHTA, CDR2 FQGTGA. The ends lost 5 bases at V and 3 bases at J; junction bases unmatched: 5. The chain's CDR3 is CASSPTGVEETQYF. Written as DNA, the CDR3 is TGTGCCAGCAGCCCGACAGGGGTTGAAGAGACCCAGTACTTC.

The CDR3 region is CASSLGGALPDTQYF. Written as DNA, the CDR3 is TGTGCCAGCAGCTTAGGGGGGGCTCTTCCCGATACGCAGTATTTT. V usage is TRBV7-6 and J usage is TRBJ2-3; D is tentatively TRBD1 or TRBD2 (6 bases each). There are 15 residues in the CDR3. From germline, CDR1 is SGHVS and CDR2 FNYEAQ. V was trimmed by 1 base and J by 6 bases, leaving 14 bases between them. Drawing the rest from reference TRBV7-6 and TRBJ2-3, the complete variable domain is GAGVSQSPRYKVTKRGQDVALRCDPISGHVSLYWYRQALGQGPEFLTYFNYEAQQDKSGLPNDRFSAERPEGSISTLTIQRTEQRDSAMYRCASSLGGALPDTQYFGPGTRLTVL.

The CDR3, as DNA: TGCGCCAGCAGCGCGGGGGACAGGGCCAACGAGCAGTACGTC. Amino acid sequence: CASSAGDRANEQYV. The chain uses TRBV5-1 and TRBJ2-7; 9 bases map to TRBD1. After removal of 4 bases from V and 5 bases from J, the junction contained 7 bases not matched to a gene. CDR1 and CDR2 (germline): SGHRS, YFSETQ. The CDR3 totals 14 residues.

The V call is TRBV2, the J call TRBJ1-2, with D perhaps TRBD1 (5 bases). The V end lost 6 bases, the J end lost 3 bases, and 14 bases lay between the germline ends. Germline-derived CDR1 and CDR2 are SNHLY and FYNNEI. The CDR3 has 14 amino acids. DNA of the CDR3: TGTGCCAGCAGCCTGGACCTGGGGGACTATGGCTACACCTTC. Translation: CASSLDLGDYGYTF.

The chain joins TRBV9 to TRBJ2-7; 13 nucleotides agree with TRBD2. Germline values: CDR1 SGDLS, CDR2 YYNGEE. Germline trimming cut 0 bases from V and 3 bases from J; bases unmatched to any gene: 6. CDR3 size: 17 residues. CDR3 bases: TGTGCCAGCAGCGTAGGGACTAGCGGGGGAAATTGCTACGAGCAGTACGTC. It specifies CASSVGTSGGNCYEQYV.